This entry describes one TCR beta chain. Its antigen is still unknown. No clone much larger than this one lies a single base away; base qualities are absent. The source of the sample is a study of blood T cell repertoires in COVID-19 (dated by TCRdb to the early 2020s). As for the study more broadly: Collaborator samples came from the United States, Italy and Spain and covered acute and convalescent phases of COVID-19. The prospective study material was composed of cDNA or gDNA derived from T cells, B-cell-depleted T cells, or PBMCs. Deeply sampled blood TCRbeta repertoires from subjects exposed to, actively infected with, or recovered from COVID-19 were included in the dataset. A freely available public database, intended as a resource for researchers studying the immune response to SARS-CoV-2, is where the repertoires were released. Samples came from the ongoing ImmuneRACE study (first 160 participants) plus 1,254 subjects from 6 global collaborators. Nearly every sample came with metadata listing a de-identified subject ID, COVID-19 status, age in years and sex. Where available, HLA class I and class II types were taken from metadata supplied by the sample provider and were not determined by assay-based typing. Beyond this particular receptor, the publication reports: The quantity of clinical and demographic metadata differed by source and by participant and was supplied without curation.

Whole blood was collected in K2EDTA tubes by collaborating institutions according to the institutions' own protocols. Collaborator samples were shipped for TCRbeta analysis as frozen whole blood, isolated PBMCs, or DNA extracted from either sample type. The CDR3 measures 14 amino acids from cysteine to phenylalanine. The DNA shown is the 42-base CDR3, in frame from base 1. V loses 2 bases, J loses 4 bases, and the germline ends lie 8 bases apart. The germline V gene encodes CDR1 MNHEY and CDR2 SMNVEV (reference sequence). TCRbeta CDR3 regions were amplified from genomic DNA by means of the immunoSEQ Assay, a bias-controlled multiplex PCR. The original methods were these. Nucleated cell counts per sample were estimated from amplification of reference gene primers within the assay. To quantify the absolute abundance of each unique TCRbeta CDR3 rearrangement, sequence reads were collapsed and filtered. For each sample, productive Simpson clonality was calculated as the square root of Simpson's diversity index across productive rearrangements. This immuneACCESS table, as held by TCRdb, lists in-frame sequences with V and J called but not all clones. Of the missing ones, under half trace to an unresolved V gene in checked studies; the others have no known cause. V and J calls and clone size come straight from that table; D and trimming were deduced from the DNA. The sample data list approximately 130,000 clones, and 84% of these were observed just once. Over 10% of the sample is held by the ten biggest clonotypes.

The sequence is built from TRBV27 and TRBJ2-2; the D gene is unclear. This clonotype was sampled from a human donor in a cohort sampled during active COVID-19. The material sequenced was peripheral blood. The CDR3 reads CASSLRWATGELFF. The nucleotide sequence is given as TGTGCCAGCAGTTTAAGGTGGGCCACCGGGGAGCTGTTTTTT.